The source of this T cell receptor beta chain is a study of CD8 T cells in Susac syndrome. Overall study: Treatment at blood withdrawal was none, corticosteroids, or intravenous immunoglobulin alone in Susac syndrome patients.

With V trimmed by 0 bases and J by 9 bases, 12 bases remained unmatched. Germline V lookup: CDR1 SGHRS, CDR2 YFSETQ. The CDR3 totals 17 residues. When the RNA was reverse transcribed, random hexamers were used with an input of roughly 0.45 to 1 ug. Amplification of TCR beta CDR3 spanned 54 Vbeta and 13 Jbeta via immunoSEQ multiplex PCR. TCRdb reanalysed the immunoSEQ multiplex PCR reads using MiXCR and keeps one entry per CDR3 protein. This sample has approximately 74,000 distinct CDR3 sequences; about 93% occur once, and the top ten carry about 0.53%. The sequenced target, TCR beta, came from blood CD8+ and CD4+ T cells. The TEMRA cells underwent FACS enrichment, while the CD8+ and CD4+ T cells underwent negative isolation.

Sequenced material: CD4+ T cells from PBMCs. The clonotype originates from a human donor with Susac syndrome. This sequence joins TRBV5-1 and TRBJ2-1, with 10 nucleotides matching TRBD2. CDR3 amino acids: CASSLAWVAGGHSEQFF. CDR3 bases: TGCGCCAGCAGCTTGGCCTGGGTAGCGGGGGGCCACAGTGAGCAGTTCTTC. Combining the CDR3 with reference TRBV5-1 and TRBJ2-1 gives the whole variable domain KAGVTQTPRYLIKTRGQQVTLSCSPISGHRSVSWYQQTPGQGLQFLFEYFSETQRNKGNFPGRFSGRQFSNSRSEMNVSTLELGDSALYLCASSLAWVAGGHSEQFFGPGTRLTVL.